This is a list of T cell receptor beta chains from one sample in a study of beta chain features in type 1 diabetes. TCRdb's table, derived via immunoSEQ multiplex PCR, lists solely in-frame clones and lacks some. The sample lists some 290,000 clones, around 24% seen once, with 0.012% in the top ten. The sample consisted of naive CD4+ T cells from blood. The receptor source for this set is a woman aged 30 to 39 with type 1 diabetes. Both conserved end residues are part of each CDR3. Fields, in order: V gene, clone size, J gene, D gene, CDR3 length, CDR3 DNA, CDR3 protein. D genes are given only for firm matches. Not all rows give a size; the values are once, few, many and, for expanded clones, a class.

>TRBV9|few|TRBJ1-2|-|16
TGTGCCAGCAGCGTAGATCCCGAGGCACCGAACTATGGCTACACCTTC
CASSVDPEAPNYGYTF
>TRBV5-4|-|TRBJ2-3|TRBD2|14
TGTGCCAACAAGCGGGAGCGGGACACAGATACGCAGTATTTT
CANKRERDTDTQYF
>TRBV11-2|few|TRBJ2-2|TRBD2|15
TGTGCCAGCAGCCCCCTAGCGGGAGACACCGGGGAGCTGTTTTTT
CASSPLAGDTGELFF
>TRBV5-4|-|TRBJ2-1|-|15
TGTGCCAGCAGCCCGAATAGCGGTGACTACAATGAGCAGTTCTTC
CASSPNSGDYNEQFF
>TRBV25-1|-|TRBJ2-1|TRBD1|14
TGTGCCAGCTATAAATACACCCGGGACAGGGACTTGTTCTTC
CASYKYTRDRDLFF
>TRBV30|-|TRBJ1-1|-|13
TGTGCCTGGAGTCCTTACCCTAAAGTCGAAGCTTTCTTT
CAWSPYPKVEAFF
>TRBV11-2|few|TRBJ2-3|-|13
TGTGCCAGCAAACTCTTAAATGCAGATACGCAGTATTTT
CASKLLNADTQYF
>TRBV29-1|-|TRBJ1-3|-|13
TGCAGCGTTGTACTAGGCTCTGGAAACACCATATATTTT
CSVVLGSGNTIYF
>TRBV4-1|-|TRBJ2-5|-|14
TGCGCCAGCAAGAATATACTCTCCCAAGAGACCCAGTACTTC
CASKNILSQETQYF
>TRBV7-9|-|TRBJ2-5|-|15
TGTGCCAGCAGTTTTCAGGGGTTTATCCAAGAGACCCAGTACTTC
CASSFQGFIQETQYF
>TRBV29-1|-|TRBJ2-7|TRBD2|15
TGCAGCGTTGCCCTTTCGGGGAGGGCTTCCTACGAGCAGTACTTC
CSVALSGRASYEQYF
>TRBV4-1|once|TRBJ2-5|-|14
TGCGCCAGCAGCCAAGGCCCGGGGGGCGAGACCCAGTACTTC
CASSQGPGGETQYF
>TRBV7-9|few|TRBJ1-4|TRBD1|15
TGTGCCAGCAGTTCACGGGACAGTCCTTATGAAAAACTGTTTTTT
CASSSRDSPYEKLFF
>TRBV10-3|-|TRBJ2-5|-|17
TGTGCCATCAGTGAGTCGCCGGGGTCCTACCTGGAGAAGACCCAGTACTTC
CAISESPGSYLEKTQYF
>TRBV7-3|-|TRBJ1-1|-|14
TGTGCCAGCAGCTTAGGAGGCCGCTACACTGAAGCTTTCTTT
CASSLGGRYTEAFF
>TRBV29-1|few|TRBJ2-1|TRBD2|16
TGCAGCGGGGTCGGGCTAGCGGGAGGGCGGATCGATGAGCAGTTCTTC
CSGVGLAGGRIDEQFF
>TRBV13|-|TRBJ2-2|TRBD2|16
TGTGCCAGCAGCCGGACTAGCGGGGGACAAGTCGGGGAGCTGTTTTTT
CASSRTSGGQVGELFF
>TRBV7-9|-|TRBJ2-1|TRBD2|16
TGTGCCAGCAGCACTCGACGCACTAGCGGTTATAATGAGCAGTTCTTC
CASSTRRTSGYNEQFF
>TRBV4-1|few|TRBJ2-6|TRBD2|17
TGCGCCAGCAGCCAAGGCGGGACTAGCTCTGGGGCCAACGTCCTGACTTTC
CASSQGGTSSGANVLTF
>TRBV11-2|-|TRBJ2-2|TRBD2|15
TGTGCCAGCAGCTTGGGTAGCGGGAATACCGGGGAGCTGTTTTTT
CASSLGSGNTGELFF
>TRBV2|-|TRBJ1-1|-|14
TGTGCCAGCAACGTTGGAGGCAGGAGGACTGAAGCTTTCTTT
CASNVGGRRTEAFF
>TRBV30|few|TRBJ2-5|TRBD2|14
TGTGCCTGGGATAGCGGGAGCCTTCAAGAGACCCAGTACTTC
CAWDSGSLQETQYF
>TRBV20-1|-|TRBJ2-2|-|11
TGCAGTGCTAGTCGCGGTGCGGAGCTGTTTTTT
CSASRGAELFF
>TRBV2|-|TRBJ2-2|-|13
TGTGCCAGCAGTGAACAGGATTCGGGGGAGCTGTTTTTT
CASSEQDSGELFF
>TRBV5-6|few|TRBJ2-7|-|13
TGTGCCAGCAGCTTGGGACTAGTTTACGAGCAGTACTTC
CASSLGLVYEQYF
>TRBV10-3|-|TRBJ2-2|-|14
TGTGCCATCACCGCAGGTCAAAACACCGGGGAGCTGTTTTTT
CAITAGQNTGELFF
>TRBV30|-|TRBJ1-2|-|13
TGTGCCTGGACACCCAACGCGAACTATGGCTACACCTTC
CAWTPNANYGYTF
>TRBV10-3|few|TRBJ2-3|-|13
TGTGCCATCAGAGATAGTCGCACAGATACGCAGTATTTT
CAIRDSRTDTQYF
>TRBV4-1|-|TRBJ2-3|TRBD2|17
TGCGCCAGCAGCCAAGGTTCACTAGCGGGGACCTGGGATACGCAGTATTTT
CASSQGSLAGTWDTQYF
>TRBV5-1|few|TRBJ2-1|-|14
TGCGCCAGCAGCGCGGACTTCACCTACAATGAGCAGTTCTTC
CASSADFTYNEQFF
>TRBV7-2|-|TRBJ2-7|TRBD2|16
TGTGCCAGCAGCTTAGTGGTTAGCGGGAGCTCCTACGAGCAGTACTTC
CASSLVVSGSSYEQYF
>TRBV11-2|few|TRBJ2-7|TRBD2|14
TGTGCCAGCAGCCGACTAGCGGGAGTGTGGGAGCAGTACTTC
CASSRLAGVWEQYF
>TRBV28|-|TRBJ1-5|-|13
TGTGCCAGTAGGGACACACGCAATCAGCCCCAGCATTTT
CASRDTRNQPQHF
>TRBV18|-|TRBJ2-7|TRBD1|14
TGTGCCAGCTCACCTGGGACAGGGGAGTACGAGCAGTACTTC
CASSPGTGEYEQYF
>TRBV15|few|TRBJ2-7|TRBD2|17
TGTGCCACCAGCTTTGATGGCTCAAGCGGGAGCTCCTACGAGCAGTACTTC
CATSFDGSSGSSYEQYF
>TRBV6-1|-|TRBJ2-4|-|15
TGTGCCAGCAGTCCAGGAACCCTAGCCAAAAACATTCAGTACTTC
CASSPGTLAKNIQYF
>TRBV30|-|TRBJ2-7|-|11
TGTGCCTGGAGTAGGGACTCTCGACCTTACTTC
CAWSRDSRPYF
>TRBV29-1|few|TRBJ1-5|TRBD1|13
TGCAGCGTAGGGACAGGGGGCAATCAGCCCCAGCATTTT
CSVGTGGNQPQHF
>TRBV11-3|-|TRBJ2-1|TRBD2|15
TGTGCCAGCAGCCCAGCGGGGCTTTCCTACAATGAGCAGTTCTTC
CASSPAGLSYNEQFF
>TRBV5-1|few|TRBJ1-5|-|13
TGCGCCAGCAGCTTGGCCGTCAATCAGCCCCAGCATTTT
CASSLAVNQPQHF
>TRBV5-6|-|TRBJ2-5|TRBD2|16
TGTGCCAGCAGCTTGGTAGCTAGCGGGAGAAGAGAGACCCAGTACTTC
CASSLVASGRRETQYF
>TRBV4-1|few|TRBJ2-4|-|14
TGCGCCAGCAGCCACCCCGGAGCCAAAAACATTCAGTACTTC
CASSHPGAKNIQYF
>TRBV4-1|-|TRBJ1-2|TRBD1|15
TGCGCCAGCAGCCAAGATCAGAGGGGGCTTCGGGGCTACACCTTC
CASSQDQRGLRGYTF
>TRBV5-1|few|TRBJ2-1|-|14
TGCGCCAGCAGCTTGGTGTGGGCCGAGAATGAGCAGTTCTTC
CASSLVWAENEQFF
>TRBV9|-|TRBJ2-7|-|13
TGTGCCAGCAGCGTAGCGGCCCGGGGCGAGCAGTACTTC
CASSVAARGEQYF
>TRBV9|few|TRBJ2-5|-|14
TGTGCCAGCAGCCGGGACTTAACTTACGAGACCCAGTACTTC
CASSRDLTYETQYF
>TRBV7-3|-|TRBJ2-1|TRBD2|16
TGTGCCAGCAGCTTCAATAGCGGGGGCGGGGGCAATGAGCAGTTCTTC
CASSFNSGGGGNEQFF
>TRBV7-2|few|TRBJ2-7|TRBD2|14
TGTGCCAGCAGCTTCGGGGGGAATACCTACGAGCAGTACTTC
CASSFGGNTYEQYF
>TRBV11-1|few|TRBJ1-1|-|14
TGTGCCAGCAGCTCCCAGGGGCGACCCACTGAAGCTTTCTTT
CASSSQGRPTEAFF
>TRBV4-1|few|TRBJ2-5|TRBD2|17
TGCGCCAGCAGCCAATTGGATGGCGGGAGGGCCTTGGAGACCCAGTACTTC
CASSQLDGGRALETQYF
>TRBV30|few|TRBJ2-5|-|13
TGTGCCCGTTACCTGACTAGTTGTGAGACCCAGTACTTC
CARYLTSCETQYF
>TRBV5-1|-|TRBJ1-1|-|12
TGCGCCAGCAGCACCGAGAAGACTGAAGCTTTCTTT
CASSTEKTEAFF
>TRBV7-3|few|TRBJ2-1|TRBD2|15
TGTGCCAGCAGCAAGACTAGCGGGAGTGGGAATGAGCAGTTCTTC
CASSKTSGSGNEQFF
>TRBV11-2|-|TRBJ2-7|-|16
TGTGCCAGCAGCCGCCCGGGCTCAGGGGGGTCCTACGAGCAGTACTTC
CASSRPGSGGSYEQYF
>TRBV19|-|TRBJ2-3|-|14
TGTGCCAGTAGTATTAGCGACGGGGGAGATACGCAGTATTTT
CASSISDGGDTQYF